This T cell receptor (beta chain) was obtained from a study of OX40 agonist ivuxolimab in advanced cancers. Study as a whole: A male proportion of 70% to 90% was recorded, with mean age 60 years and range 23 to 79. A history of anti-PD-1, anti-PD-L1 or anti-CTLA-4 therapy was acceptable, and more than 30% had some.

Sequencing used immunoSEQ multiplex PCR; TCRdb keeps in-frame clones, though not all of them. Of around 74,000 clones in the sample, 80% to 90% were seen once. Enrollment shut out patients with autoimmune disease history or systemic immunosuppression. This CDR3 has 16 residues. Per the germline V gene, CDR1 is SEHNR and CDR2 is FQNEAQ (reference sequence). The sequenced sample was CD4+ or CD8+ T cells sorted from blood, obtained in a trial of the OX40 agonist ivuxolimab. This chain links TRBV7-9 with TRBJ2-5; possible D gene TRBD1, 5 bases. The assigned J gene may be wrong: the sequence end matches TRBJ2-7 better. The receptor's source is an adult with an advanced solid tumor such as melanoma, head and neck, liver or kidney cancer. CDR3 bases: TGTGCCAGCAGTAAATCTCAGGGTGCAGCCCCCTACGAGCAGTACTTC. Its protein is CASSKSQGAAPYEQYF.